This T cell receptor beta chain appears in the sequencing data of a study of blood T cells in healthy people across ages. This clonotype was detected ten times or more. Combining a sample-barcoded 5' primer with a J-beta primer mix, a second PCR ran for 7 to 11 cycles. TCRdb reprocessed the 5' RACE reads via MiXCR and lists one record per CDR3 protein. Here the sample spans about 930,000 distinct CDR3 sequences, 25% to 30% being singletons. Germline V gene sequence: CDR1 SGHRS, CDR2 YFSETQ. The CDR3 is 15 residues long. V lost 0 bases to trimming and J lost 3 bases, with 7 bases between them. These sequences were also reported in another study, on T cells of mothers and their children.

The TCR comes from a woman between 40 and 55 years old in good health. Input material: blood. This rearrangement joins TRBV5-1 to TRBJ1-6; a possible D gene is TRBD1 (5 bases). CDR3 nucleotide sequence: TGCGCCAGCAGCTTGGGAGACAGCTATAATTCACCCCTCCACTTT. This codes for CASSLGDSYNSPLHF.